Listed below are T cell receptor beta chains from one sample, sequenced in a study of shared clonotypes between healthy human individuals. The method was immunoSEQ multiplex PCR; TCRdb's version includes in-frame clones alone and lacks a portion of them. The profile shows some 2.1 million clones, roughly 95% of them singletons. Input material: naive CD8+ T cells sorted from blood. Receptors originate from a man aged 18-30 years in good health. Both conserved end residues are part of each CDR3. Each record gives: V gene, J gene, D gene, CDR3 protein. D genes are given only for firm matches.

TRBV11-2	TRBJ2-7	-	CASQGTHEQYF
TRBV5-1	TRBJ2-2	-	CASSPRGLNTGELFF
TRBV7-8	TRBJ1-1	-	CASSPLTGPEAFF
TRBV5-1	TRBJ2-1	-	CASSLTGLTSYNEQFF
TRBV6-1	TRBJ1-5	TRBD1	CASSGPGQGGNQPQHF
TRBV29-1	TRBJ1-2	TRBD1	CSVPRTGGYTF
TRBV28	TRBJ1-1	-	CASSFVGAPPEAFF
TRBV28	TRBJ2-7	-	CATLGITSYEQYF
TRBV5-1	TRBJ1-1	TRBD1	CASSTGVNTEAFF
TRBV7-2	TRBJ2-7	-	CASSSRQVYEQYF
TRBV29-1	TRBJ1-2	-	CSARPGAGDNYGYTF
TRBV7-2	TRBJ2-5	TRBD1	CASGGPLDRLYQETQYF
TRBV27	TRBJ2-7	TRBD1	CASSAQGQGAIYEQYF
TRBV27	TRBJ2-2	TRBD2	CASSLRLAGGNTGELFF
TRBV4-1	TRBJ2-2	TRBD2	CASSLAGAGELFF
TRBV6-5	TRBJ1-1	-	CASSYGINTEAFF
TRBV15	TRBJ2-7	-	CATSLMGGYEQYF
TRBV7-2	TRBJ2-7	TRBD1	CASSSILATGAYEQYF
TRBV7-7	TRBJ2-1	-	CASSHRTTGMNEQFF
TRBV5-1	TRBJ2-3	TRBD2	CASSTGLAGSDTQYF
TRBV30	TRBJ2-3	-	CAWAASSFTDTQYF
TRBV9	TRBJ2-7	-	CASSVDPTGNSYEQYF
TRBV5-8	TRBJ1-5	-	CASSFREINQPQHF
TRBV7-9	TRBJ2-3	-	CASSLESSDTQYF
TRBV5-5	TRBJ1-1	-	CASSSYRENTEAFF
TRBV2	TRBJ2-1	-	CASSEAGGDEQFF